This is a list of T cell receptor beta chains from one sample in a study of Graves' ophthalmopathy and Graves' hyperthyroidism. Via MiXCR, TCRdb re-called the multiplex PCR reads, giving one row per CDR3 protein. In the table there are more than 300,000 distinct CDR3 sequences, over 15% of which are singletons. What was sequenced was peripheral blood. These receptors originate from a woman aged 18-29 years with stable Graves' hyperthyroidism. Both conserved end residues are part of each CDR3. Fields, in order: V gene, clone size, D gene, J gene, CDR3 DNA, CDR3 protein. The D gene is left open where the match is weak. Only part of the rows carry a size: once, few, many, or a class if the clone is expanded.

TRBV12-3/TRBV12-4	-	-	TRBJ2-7	TGTGCCAGCAGCCTCAGGGAAACAGGGGAGCAGTACTTC	CASSLRETGEQYF
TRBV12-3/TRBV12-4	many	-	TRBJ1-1	TGTGCCAGCAGACAGACAGAGAGGAACACTGAAGCTTTCTTT	CASRQTERNTEAFF
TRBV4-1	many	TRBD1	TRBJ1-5	TGCGCCAGCAGCCAAGAGGACAGGGACCCCTTTAATCAGCCCCAGCATTTT	CASSQEDRDPFNQPQHF
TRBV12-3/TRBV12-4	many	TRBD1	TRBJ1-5	TGTGCCAGCACCAAACAGGGGTCCAATCAGCCCCAGCATTTT	CASTKQGSNQPQHF
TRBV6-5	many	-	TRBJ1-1	TGTGCCAGCAGTTACGGATCGGGGAACACTGAAGCTTTCTTT	CASSYGSGNTEAFF
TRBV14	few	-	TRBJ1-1	TGTGCCACTGCAAACAGGGAAAACACTGAAGCTTTCTTT	CATANRENTEAFF
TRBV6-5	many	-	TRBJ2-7	TGTGCCAGCAGTTACGCAGGGATGGGCGAGCAGTACTTC	CASSYAGMGEQYF
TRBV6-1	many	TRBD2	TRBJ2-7	TGTGCCAGCAAGAGCGGGGGTCTTAACTCCTACGAGCAGTACTTC	CASKSGGLNSYEQYF
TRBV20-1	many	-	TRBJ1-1	TGCAGTGCTAGAGATTCAGGGAGTCTTGGTGAAGCTTTCTTT	CSARDSGSLGEAFF
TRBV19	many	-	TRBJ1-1	TGTGCCAGTAGTACAGAACCCGGGACAAGGAACACTGAAGCTTTCTTT	CASSTEPGTRNTEAFF
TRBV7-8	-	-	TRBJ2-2	TGTGCCAGCAGCTTAGATCTGGCGCTGTTTTTT	CASSLDLALFF
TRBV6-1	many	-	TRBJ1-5	TGTGCCAGCAGTGAAGTAACAGATATACAGCCCCAGCATTTT	CASSEVTDIQPQHF
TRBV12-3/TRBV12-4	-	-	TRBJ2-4	TGTGCCAGCAAGAGTGAAAGAAGAAACATTAAGTACTTC	CASKSERRNIKYF
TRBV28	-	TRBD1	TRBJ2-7	TGTGCCAGCAGTTTAACAGGGGTGGGCTACGAGCAGTACTTC	CASSLTGVGYEQYF
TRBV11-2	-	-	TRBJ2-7	TGTGCCAGCTCTTTGGAGACGAAGGGAGGCGAGCAGTACTTC	CASSLETKGGEQYF
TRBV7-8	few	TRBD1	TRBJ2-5	TGTGCCAGCAGCTGGGCCGGGGACAGGGAAGGAGAGACCCAGTACTTC	CASSWAGDREGETQYF
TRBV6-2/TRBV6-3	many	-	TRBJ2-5	TGTGCCAGCAGTCTTCTAGGGGCCGAGACCCAGTACTTC	CASSLLGAETQYF
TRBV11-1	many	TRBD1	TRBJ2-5	TGTGCCAGCAGCCAATGGCGGGGGACAGGGTCTATGTTAGAGACCCAGTACTTC	CASSQWRGTGSMLETQYF
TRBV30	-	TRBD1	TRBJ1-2	TGTGCCGGGACAGGGCCCTCCTATGGCTACACCTTC	CAGTGPSYGYTF
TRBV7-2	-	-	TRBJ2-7	TGTGCCAGCAGCCGCGGACACACAACCTACGAGCAGTACTTC	CASSRGHTTYEQYF
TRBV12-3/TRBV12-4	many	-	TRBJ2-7	TGTGCCAGCAGTCACACAGGAAGGTACGAGCAGTACTTC	CASSHTGRYEQYF
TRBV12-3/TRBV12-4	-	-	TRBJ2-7	TGTGCCATCAGTTTGGACGATCAGTACTTC	CAISLDDQYF
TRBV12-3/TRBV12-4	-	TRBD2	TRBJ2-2	TGTGCCAGCAGTCTGCTAGCGGGCTTCACCGGGGAGCTGTTTTTT	CASSLLAGFTGELFF
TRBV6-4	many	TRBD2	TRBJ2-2	TGTGCCAGCAGTGCCTTGGCTAGCGGGGGGTCTAACACCGGGGAGCTGTTTTTT	CASSALASGGSNTGELFF
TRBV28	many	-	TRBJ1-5	TGTGCCAGCCGAGTCGGGAGGGGTAGTCAGCCCCAGCATTTT	CASRVGRGSQPQHF
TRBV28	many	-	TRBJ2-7	TGTGCCAGCAGTCCTCCTTGGGGCTACGAGCAGTACTTC	CASSPPWGYEQYF
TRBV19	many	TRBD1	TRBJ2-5	TGTGCCAGTAGTATTCGAGGGACAGTTCAAGAGACCCAGTACTTC	CASSIRGTVQETQYF
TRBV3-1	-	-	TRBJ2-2	TGTGCCAGCACCATTAGCCGGGGGTCCGGGGAGCTGTTTTTT	CASTISRGSGELFF
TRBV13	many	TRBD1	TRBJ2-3	TGTGCCAGCAGCGGACAGGGGGCGCTTATGGATACGCAGTATTTT	CASSGQGALMDTQYF
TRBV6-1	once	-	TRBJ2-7	TGTGCCAGCAGCCCCTATGGGTACGAGCAGTACTTC	CASSPYGYEQYF
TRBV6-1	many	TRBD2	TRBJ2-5	TGTGCCAGCTCCATAACGGATCGCGGGGGGACCCAGTACTTC	CASSITDRGGTQYF